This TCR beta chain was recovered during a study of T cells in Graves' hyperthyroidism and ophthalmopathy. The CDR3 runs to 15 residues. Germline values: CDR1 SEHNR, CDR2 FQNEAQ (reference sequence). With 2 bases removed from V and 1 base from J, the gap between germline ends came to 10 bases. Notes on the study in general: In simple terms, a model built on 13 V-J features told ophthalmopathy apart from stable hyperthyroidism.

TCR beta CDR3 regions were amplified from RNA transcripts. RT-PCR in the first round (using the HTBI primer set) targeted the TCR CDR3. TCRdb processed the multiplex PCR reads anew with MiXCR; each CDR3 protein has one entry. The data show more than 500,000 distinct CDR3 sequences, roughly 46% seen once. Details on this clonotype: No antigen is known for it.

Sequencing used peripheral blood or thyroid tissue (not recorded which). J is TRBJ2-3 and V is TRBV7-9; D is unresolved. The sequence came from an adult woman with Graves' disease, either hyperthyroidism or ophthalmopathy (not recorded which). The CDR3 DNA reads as TGTGCCAGCAGCTTACAGGCGTTTGGCACAGATACGCAGTATTTT. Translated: CASSLQAFGTDTQYF.